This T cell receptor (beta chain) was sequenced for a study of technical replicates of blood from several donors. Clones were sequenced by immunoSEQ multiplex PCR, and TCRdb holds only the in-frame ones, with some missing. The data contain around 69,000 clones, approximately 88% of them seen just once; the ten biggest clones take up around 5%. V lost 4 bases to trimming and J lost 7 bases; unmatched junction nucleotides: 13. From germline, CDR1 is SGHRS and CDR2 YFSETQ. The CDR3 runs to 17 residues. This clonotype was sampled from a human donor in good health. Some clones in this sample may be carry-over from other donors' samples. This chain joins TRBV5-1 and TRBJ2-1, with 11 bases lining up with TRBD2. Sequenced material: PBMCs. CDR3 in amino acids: CASSPIPLAGGPNEQFF. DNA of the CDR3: TGCGCCAGCAGCCCAATACCTTTAGCGGGGGGGCCGAATGAGCAGTTCTTC.